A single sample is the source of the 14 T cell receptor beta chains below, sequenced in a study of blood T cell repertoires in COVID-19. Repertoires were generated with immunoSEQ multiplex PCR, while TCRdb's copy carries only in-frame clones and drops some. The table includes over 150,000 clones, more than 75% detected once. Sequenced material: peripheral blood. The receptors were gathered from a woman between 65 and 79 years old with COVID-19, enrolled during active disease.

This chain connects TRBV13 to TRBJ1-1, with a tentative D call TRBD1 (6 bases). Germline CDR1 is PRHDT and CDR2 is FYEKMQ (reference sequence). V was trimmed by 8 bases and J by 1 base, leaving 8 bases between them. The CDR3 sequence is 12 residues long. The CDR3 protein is CASGQPNTEAFF. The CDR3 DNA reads TGTGCCAGCGGACAGCCGAACACTGAAGCTTTCTTT.

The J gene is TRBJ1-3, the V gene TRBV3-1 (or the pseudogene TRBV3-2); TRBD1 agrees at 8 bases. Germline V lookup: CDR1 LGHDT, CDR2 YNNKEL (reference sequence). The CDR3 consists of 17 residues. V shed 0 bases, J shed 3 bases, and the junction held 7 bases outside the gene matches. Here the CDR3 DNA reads TGTGCCAGCAGCCAAGATCAGAGGACAGGGTTTGGAAACACCATATATTTT. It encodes CASSQDQRTGFGNTIYF.

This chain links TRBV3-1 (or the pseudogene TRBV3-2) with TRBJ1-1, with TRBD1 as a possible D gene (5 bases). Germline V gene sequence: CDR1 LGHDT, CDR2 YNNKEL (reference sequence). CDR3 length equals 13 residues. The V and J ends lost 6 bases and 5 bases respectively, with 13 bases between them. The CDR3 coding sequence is TGTGCCAGCAGTGCAAGGGGAGGTACTGAAGCTTTCTTT. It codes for CASSARGGTEAFF.

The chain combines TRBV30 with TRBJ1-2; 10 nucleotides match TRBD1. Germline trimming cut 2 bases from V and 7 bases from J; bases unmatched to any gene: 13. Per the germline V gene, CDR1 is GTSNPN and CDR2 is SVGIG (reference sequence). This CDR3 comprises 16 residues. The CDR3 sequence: CAWSPPSTGGFFGYTF. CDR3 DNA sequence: TGTGCCTGGAGTCCCCCTTCGACAGGGGGCTTTTTTGGCTACACCTTC. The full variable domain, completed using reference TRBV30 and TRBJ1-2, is SQTIHQWPATLVQPVGSPLSLECTVEGTSNPNLYWYRQAAGRGLQLLFYSVGIGQISSEVPQNLSASRPQDRQFILSSKKLLLSDSGFYLCAWSPPSTGGFFGYTFGSGTRLTVV.

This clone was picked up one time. The CDR3 is CASSQRHFGYGYTF. CDR3 nucleotides: TGTGCCAGCAGCCAAAGACATTTCGGCTATGGCTACACCTTC. The genes are TRBV6-5 and TRBJ1-2; D ambiguous. The V end was cut by 6 bases, the J end by 4 bases, with 15 bases between. CDR3 length: 14 amino acids. Germline V lookup: CDR1 MNHEY, CDR2 SVGAGI.

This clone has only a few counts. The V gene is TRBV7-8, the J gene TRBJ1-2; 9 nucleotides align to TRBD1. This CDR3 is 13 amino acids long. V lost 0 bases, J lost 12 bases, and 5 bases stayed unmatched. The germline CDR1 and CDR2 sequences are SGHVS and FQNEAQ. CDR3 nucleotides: TGTGCCAGCAGCTTAGCACAGGGGGCGGTAAACACCTTC. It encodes CASSLAQGAVNTF.

Here the CDR3 reads CASSRQGRDTEAFF. The CDR3 DNA follows: TGCGCCAGCAGCCGACAGGGGAGGGACACTGAAGCTTTCTTT. This chain connects TRBV4-1 to TRBJ1-1; 8 nucleotides match TRBD1. The CDR3 spans 14 residues. Looked up from germline, CDR1 is MGHRA and CDR2 is YSYEKL. Unmatched junction bases numbered 4, after V lost 4 bases and J lost 3 bases.

CDR3: CASSVSSYEQYF. CDR3 DNA: TGTGCCAGCAGTGTTAGCTCCTACGAGCAGTACTTC. The chain joins TRBV28 to TRBJ2-7; D remains ambiguous. Trimming stripped 5 bases from V and 0 bases from J, with 5 bases between. CDR3 length: 12 amino acids. In germline, CDR1 is MDHEN, CDR2 SYDVKM.

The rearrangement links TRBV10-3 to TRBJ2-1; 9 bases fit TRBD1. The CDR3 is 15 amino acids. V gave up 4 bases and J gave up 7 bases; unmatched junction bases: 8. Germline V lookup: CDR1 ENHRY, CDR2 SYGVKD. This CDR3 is CAISGWDRDGNEQFF. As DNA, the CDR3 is TGTGCCATCAGTGGTTGGGACAGGGATGGAAATGAGCAGTTCTTC.

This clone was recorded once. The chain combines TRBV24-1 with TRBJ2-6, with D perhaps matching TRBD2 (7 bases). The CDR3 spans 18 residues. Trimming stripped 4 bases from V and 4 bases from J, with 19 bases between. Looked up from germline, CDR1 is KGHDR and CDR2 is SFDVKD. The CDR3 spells CATSDSSRGAGGANVLTF. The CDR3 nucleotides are TGTGCCACCAGTGACTCCTCCCGGGGGGCCGGGGGGGCCAACGTCCTGACTTTC.

The CDR3 protein is CAWSPLRSSTDTQYF. The CDR3 DNA reads as TGTGCCTGGAGTCCTCTACGCTCTAGCACAGATACGCAGTATTTT. This chain uses TRBV30 with TRBJ2-3, with D unclear. Germline lookup yields CDR1 GTSNPN and CDR2 SVGIG (reference sequence). The CDR3 consists of 15 residues. Trimming stripped 2 bases from V and 0 bases from J, with 12 bases between.

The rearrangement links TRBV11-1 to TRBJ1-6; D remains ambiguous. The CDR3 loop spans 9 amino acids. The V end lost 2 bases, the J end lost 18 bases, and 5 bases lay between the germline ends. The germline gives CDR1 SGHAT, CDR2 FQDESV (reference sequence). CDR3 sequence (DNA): TGTGCCAGCAGCTTACGAGACCACTTT. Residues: CASSLRDHF.

Here the CDR3 DNA reads TGTGCCAGCAGCGTAGATTCAGGGAACGGGGAAAAACTGTTTTTT. Its protein product is CASSVDSGNGEKLFF. V is TRBV9 and J is TRBJ1-4; possibly TRBD1 for D (5 bases). The CDR3 extends over 15 amino acids. V was clipped by 0 bases and J by 8 bases, with 14 bases between them. Per germline, CDR1 SGDLS and CDR2 YYNGEE.

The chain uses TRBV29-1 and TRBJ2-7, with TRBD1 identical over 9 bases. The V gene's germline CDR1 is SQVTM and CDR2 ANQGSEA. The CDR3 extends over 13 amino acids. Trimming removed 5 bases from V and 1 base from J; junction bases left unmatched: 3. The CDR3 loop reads CSVPGTGSYEQYF. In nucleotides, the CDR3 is TGCAGCGTTCCCGGGACAGGGTCCTACGAGCAGTACTTC.